The clone carrying this T cell receptor (beta chain) was seen repeatedly, ten times or more. No antigen is known for it. These data originate in a study of blood T cells in healthy people across ages. Broader study findings: Without sorted subsets, naive and antigen-experienced compartments could not be conclusively compared. Expanded clonotype shifts may have been confounded, as the donors had an unknown CMV status. Strong correlation was found linking TCR beta diversity to naive T cell percentage.

This CDR3 comprises 14 residues. Germline V gene lookup returns CDR1 DFQATT and CDR2 SNEGSKA (reference sequence). The V gene lost 4 bases and the J gene lost 3 bases, with 15 bases spanning the gap. The use of a sample-barcoded 5' primer and a J-beta primer mix characterized a second PCR of about 6 to 12 cycles. Unique molecular identifiers of 12 random nucleotides labeled each cDNA. TCRdb re-called the 5' RACE reads through MiXCR, storing one row per CDR3 protein. The data hold 1.5 million to 2 million distinct CDR3 sequences, with 28% observed a single time. The genes are TRBV20-1 and TRBJ2-5, with D possibly being TRBD1 (6 bases). The receptor comes from a woman in her twenties or thirties in good health. The specimen sequenced was blood. The CDR3 DNA is TGCAGTGCTACAAAGGACAGAACTGAAGAGACCCAGTACTTC. Translating it yields CSATKDRTEETQYF.